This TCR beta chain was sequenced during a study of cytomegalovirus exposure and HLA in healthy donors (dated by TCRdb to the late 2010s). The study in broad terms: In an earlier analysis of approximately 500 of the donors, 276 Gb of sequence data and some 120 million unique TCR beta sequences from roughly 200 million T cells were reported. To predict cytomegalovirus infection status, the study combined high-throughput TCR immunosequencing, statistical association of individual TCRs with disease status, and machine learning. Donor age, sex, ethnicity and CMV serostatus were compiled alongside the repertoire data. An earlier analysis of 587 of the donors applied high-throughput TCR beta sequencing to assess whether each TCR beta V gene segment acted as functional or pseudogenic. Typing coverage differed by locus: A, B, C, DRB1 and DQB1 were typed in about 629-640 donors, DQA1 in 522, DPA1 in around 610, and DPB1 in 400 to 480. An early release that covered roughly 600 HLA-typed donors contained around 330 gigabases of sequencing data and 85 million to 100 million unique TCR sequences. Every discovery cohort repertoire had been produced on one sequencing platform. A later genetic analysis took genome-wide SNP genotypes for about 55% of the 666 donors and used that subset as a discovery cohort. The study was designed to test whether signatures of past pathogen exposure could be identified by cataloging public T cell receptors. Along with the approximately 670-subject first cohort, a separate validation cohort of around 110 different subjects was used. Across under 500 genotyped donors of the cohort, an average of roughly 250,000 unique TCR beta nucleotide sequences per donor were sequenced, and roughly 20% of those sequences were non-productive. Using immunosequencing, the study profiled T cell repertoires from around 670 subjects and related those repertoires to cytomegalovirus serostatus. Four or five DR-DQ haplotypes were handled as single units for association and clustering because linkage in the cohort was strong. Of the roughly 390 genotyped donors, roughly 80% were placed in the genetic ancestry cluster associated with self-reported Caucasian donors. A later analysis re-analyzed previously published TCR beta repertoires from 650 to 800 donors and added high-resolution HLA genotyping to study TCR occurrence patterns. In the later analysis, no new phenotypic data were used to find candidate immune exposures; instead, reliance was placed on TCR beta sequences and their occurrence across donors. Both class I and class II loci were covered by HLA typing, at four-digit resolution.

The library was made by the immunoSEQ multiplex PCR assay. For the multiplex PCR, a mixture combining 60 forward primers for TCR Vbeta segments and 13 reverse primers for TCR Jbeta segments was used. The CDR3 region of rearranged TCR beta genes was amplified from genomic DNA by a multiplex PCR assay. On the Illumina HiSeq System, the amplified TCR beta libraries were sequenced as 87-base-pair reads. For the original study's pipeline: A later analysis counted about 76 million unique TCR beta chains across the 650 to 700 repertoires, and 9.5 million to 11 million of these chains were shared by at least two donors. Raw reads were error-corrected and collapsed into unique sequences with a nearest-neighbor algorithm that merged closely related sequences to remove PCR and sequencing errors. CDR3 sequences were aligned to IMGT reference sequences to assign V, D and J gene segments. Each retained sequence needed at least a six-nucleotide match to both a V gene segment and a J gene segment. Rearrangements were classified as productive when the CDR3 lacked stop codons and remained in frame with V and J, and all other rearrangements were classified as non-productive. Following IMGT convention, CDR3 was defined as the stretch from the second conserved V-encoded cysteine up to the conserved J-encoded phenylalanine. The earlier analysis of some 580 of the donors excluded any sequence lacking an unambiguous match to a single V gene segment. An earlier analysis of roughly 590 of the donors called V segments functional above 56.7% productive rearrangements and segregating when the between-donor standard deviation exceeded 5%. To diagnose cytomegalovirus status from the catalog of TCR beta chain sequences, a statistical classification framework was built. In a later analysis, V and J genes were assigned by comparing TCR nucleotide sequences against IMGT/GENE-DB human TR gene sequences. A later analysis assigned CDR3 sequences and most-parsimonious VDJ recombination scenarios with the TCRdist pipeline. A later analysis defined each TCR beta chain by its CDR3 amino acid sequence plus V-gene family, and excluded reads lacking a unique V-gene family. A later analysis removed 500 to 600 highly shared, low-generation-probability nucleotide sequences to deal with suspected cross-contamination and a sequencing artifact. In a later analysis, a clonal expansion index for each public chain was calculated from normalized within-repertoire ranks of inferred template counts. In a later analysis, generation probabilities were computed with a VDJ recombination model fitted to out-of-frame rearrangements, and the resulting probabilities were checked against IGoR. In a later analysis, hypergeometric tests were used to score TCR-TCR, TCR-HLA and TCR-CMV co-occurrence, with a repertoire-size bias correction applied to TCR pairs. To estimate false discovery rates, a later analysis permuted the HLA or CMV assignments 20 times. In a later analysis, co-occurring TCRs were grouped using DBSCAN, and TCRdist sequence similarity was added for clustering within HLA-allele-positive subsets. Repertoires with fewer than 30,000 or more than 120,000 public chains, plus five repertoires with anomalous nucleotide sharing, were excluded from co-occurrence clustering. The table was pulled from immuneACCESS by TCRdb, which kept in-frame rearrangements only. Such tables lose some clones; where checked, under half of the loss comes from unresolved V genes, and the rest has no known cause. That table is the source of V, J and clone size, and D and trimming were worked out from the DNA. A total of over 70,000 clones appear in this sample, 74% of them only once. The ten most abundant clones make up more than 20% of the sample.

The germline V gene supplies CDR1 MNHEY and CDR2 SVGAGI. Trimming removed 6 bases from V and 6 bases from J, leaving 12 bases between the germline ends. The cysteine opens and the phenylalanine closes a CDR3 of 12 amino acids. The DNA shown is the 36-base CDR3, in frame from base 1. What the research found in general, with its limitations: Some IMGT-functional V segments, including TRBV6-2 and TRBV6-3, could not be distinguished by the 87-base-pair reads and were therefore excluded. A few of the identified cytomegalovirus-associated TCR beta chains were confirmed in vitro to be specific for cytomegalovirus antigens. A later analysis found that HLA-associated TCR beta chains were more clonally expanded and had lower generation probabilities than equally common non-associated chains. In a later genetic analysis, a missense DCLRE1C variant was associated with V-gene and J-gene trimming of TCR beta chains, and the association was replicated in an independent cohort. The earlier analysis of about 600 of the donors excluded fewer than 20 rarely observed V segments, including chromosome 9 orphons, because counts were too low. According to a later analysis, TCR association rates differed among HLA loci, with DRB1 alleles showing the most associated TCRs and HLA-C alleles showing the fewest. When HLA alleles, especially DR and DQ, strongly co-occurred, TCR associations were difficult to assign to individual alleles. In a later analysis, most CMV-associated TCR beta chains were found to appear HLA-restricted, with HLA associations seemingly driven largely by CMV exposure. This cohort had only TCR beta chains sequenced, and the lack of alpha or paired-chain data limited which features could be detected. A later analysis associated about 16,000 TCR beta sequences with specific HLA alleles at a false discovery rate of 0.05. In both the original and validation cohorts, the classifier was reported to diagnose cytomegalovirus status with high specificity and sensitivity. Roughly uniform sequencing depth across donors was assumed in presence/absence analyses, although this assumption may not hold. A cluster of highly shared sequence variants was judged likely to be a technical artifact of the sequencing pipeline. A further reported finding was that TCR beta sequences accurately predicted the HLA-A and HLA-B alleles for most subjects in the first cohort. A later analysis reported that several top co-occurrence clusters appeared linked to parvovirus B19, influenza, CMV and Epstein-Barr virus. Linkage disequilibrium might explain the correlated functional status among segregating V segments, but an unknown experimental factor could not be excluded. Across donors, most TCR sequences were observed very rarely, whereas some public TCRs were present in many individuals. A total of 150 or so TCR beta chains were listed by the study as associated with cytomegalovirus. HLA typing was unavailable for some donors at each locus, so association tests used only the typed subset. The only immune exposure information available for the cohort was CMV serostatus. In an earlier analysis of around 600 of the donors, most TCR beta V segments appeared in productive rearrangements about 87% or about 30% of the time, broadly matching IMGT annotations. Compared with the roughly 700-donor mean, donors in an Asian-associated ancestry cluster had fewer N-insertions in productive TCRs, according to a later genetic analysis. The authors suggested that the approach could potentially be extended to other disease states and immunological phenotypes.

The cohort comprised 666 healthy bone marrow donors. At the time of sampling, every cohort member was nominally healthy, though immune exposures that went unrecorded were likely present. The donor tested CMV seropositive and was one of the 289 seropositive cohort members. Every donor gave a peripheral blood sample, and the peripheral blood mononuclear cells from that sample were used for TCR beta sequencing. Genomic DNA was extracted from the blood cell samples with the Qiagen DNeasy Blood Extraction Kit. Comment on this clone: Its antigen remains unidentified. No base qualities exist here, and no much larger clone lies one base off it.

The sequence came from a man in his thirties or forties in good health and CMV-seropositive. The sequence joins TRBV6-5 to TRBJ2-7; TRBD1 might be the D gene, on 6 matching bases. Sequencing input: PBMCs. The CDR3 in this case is CASRMLRGEQYF. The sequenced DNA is TGTGCCAGCAGAATGCTCAGGGGCGAGCAGTACTTC.